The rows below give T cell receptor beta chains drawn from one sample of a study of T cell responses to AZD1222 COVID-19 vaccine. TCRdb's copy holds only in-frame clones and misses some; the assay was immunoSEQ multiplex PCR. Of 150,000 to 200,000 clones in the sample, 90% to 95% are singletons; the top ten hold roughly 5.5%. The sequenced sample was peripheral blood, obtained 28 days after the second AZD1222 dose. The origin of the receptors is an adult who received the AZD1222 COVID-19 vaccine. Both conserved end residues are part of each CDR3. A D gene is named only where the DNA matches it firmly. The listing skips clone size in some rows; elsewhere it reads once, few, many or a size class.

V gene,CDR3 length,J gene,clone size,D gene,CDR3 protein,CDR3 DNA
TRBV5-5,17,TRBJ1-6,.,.,CASRESSREGSNSPLHF,TGTGCCAGTCGGGAATCCTCTCGCGAGGGCTCTAATTCACCCCTCCACTTT
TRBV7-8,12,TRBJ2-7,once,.,CASLPERGEQYF,TGTGCCAGCTTGCCGGAGAGGGGCGAGCAGTACTTC
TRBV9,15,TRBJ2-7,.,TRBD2,CASSGDLAGVGEQYF,TGTGCCAGCAGCGGCGATCTAGCGGGAGTCGGCGAGCAGTACTTC
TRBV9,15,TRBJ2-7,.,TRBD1,CASSPGQGPTYEQYF,TGTGCCAGCAGCCCCGGACAGGGTCCAACCTACGAGCAGTACTTC
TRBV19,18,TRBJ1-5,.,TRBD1,CASSIVTGGGYGNQPQHF,TGTGCCAGTAGTATCGTAACAGGGGGCGGTTACGGCAATCAGCCCCAGCATTTT
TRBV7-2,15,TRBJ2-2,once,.,CASSLDRVVTGELFF,TGTGCCAGCAGCTTAGACAGGGTGGTCACCGGGGAGCTGTTTTTT
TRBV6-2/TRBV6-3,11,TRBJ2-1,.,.,CASSYSAKQFF,TGTGCCAGCAGTTACTCGGCGAAGCAGTTCTTC
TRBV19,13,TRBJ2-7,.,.,CASSTDFTYEQYF,TGTGCCAGTAGCACCGACTTTACCTACGAGCAGTACTTC
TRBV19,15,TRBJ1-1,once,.,CASFYRDTLNTEAFF,TGTGCCAGCTTTTACCGGGACACTCTGAACACTGAAGCTTTCTTT
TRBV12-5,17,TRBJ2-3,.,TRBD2,CASGSNLAGGDTDTQYF,TGTGCTAGTGGTTCGAACCTAGCGGGAGGTGACACAGATACGCAGTATTTT
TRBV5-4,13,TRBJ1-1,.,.,CASSLSLNTEAFF,TGTGCCAGCAGCTTGAGCCTGAACACTGAAGCTTTCTTT
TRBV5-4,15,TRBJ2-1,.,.,CASSTDTSSYNEQFF,TGTGCCAGCAGCACGGACACGAGCTCCTACAATGAGCAGTTCTTC
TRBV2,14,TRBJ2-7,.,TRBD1,CASSTARGPYEQYF,TGTGCCAGCAGTACTGCGAGGGGGCCGTACGAGCAGTACTTC
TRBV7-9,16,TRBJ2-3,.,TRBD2,CASSFWSGRGTDTQYF,TGTGCCAGCAGCTTCTGGAGCGGGAGGGGCACAGATACGCAGTATTTT
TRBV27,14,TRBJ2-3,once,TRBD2,CASRFSGRTDTQYF,TGTGCCAGCAGATTTAGCGGGAGAACAGATACGCAGTATTTT
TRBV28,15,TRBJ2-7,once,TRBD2,CASVPQRGVGYEQYF,TGTGCCAGCGTTCCTCAGCGGGGAGTTGGCTACGAGCAGTACTTC
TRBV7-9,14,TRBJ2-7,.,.,CASSSADRYVEQYF,TGTGCCAGCAGCTCCGCAGATCGCTACGTGGAGCAGTACTTC
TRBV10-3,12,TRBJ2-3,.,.,CAISLGADTQYF,TGTGCCATCAGCCTCGGAGCAGATACGCAGTATTTT
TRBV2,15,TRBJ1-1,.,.,CASSDEIWMNTEAFF,TGTGCCAGCAGTGACGAGATCTGGATGAACACTGAAGCTTTCTTT
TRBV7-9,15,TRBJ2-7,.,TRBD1,CASSHRTGITYEQYF,TGTGCCAGCAGTCATCGGACAGGAATCACCTACGAGCAGTACTTC
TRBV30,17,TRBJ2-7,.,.,CAWSVIIRRGLHYEQYF,TGTGCCTGGAGTGTAATAATTCGAAGGGGACTGCACTACGAGCAGTACTTC
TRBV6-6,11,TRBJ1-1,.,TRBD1,CASSTGGGAFF,TGTGCCAGCAGCACAGGGGGGGGAGCTTTCTTT
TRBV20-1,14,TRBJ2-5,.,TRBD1,CSASPGTVQETQYF,TGCAGTGCTAGTCCAGGGACAGTCCAAGAGACCCAGTACTTC